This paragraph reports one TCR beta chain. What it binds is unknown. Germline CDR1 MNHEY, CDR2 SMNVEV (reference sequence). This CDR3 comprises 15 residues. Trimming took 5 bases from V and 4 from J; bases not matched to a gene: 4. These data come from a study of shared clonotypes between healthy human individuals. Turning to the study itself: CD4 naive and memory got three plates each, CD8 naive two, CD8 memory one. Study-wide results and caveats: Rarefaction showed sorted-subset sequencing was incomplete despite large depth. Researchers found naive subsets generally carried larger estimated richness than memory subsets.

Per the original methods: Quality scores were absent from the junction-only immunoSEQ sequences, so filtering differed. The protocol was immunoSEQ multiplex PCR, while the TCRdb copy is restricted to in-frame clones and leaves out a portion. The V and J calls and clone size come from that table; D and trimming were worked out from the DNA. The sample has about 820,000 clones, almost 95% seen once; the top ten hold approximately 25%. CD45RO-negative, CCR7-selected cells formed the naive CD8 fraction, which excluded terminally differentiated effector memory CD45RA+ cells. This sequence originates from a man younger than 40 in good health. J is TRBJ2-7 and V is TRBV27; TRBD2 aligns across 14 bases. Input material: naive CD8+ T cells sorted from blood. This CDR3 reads CASSGGTSGRYEQYF. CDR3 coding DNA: TGTGCCAGCAGTGGGGGGACTAGCGGGAGATACGAGCAGTACTTC.